These T cell receptor beta chains were read from a single sample in a study of blood T cell repertoires in COVID-19. Assay used: immunoSEQ multiplex PCR; TCRdb lists only in-frame clones, some missing. The sample lists about 250,000 clones, more than 75% occurring once. Sequencing input: peripheral blood. The receptors derive from a woman of 80 years or more with COVID-19, enrolled during active disease. CDR3s include the opening cysteine and the closing phenylalanine or tryptophan. D genes are given only for firm matches. Rows give clone size only sometimes, using once, few, many, or a class for an expanded clone.

j_call d_call clone_size v_call cdr3_length cdr3_nt cdr3_aa
TRBJ1-5 - once TRBV7-2 15 TGTGCCAGCAGCTTAGCCTTCGGGGGGAATCAGCCCCAGCATTTT CASSLAFGGNQPQHF
TRBJ1-2 TRBD1 - TRBV3-1/TRBV3-2 15 TGTGCCAGCAGGCGGGACAGGGGGCCCAGGAGCGGCTACACCTTC CASRRDRGPRSGYTF
TRBJ1-4 - - TRBV5-1 15 TGCGCCAGCAGCTCCGAAACAGGGAGAGGTGAAAAACTGTTTTTT CASSSETGRGEKLFF
TRBJ1-2 - few TRBV7-2 14 TGTGCCAGCAGCTTAGTCGGGCAGGGTAGAGGCTACACCTTC CASSLVGQGRGYTF
TRBJ1-5 TRBD1 - TRBV6-2/TRBV6-3 15 TGTGCCAGCAGTTACGGGGACAGCAGCAATCAGCCCCAGCATTTT CASSYGDSSNQPQHF
TRBJ1-2 - - TRBV2 13 TGTGCCAGCAAGTGGCAGGGCTACTATGGCTACACCTTC CASKWQGYYGYTF
TRBJ1-6 - - TRBV30 14 TGTGCCTGGAATCCCCAACAGGGAAATTCACCCCTCCACTTT CAWNPQQGNSPLHF
TRBJ1-1 TRBD1 few TRBV5-1 13 TGCGCCAGCAGCTTCTACAGGGGGACTGAAGCTTTCTTT CASSFYRGTEAFF
TRBJ1-5 TRBD1 - TRBV28 19 TGTGCCAGCAGTCCATACCGGTCGGGGACAGGGGGAGGCAATCAGCCCCAGCATTTT CASSPYRSGTGGGNQPQHF
TRBJ1-2 - once TRBV10-3 13 TGTGCCATCACGGGGGGGGCCCCGGGTGGCTACACCTTC CAITGGAPGGYTF
TRBJ2-1 - - TRBV6-6 14 TGTGCCAGCAGTTACTCTGTTAGCTACAATGAGCAGTTCTTC CASSYSVSYNEQFF
TRBJ2-1 - - TRBV5-4 15 TGTGCCAGCAGTTTCGGAGGACTACGTGTGAATGAGCAGTTCTTC CASSFGGLRVNEQFF
TRBJ2-1 - - TRBV5-1 13 TGCGCCAGCCAAAGGACAGACACCAATGAGCAGTTCTTC CASQRTDTNEQFF
TRBJ1-6 TRBD1 - TRBV19 14 TGTGCCAGTAGTACGGGGACAGGGATATCACCCCTCCACTTT CASSTGTGISPLHF
TRBJ2-1 TRBD2 few TRBV6-5 15 TGTGCCAGCAGTCTTGGCGGGGGGCCCTACAATGAGCAGTTCTTC CASSLGGGPYNEQFF
TRBJ1-5 TRBD1 once TRBV7-9 15 TGTGCCAGCAGCCTACAGGGGGCGGGGAATCAGCCCCAGCATTTT CASSLQGAGNQPQHF
TRBJ1-6 - - TRBV9 16 TGTGCCAGCAGCGTTTCCCCAGGGGAATCTAATTCACCCCTCCACTTT CASSVSPGESNSPLHF
TRBJ1-6 - - TRBV2 16 TGTGCCAGCAGTGGAGCACGCATGACTATAAATTCACCCCTCCACTTT CASSGARMTINSPLHF
TRBJ2-1 TRBD2 - TRBV9 15 TGTGCCAGCAGCGTCCTAGCGGGGGCATACAATGAGCAGTTCTTC CASSVLAGAYNEQFF
TRBJ2-2 - - TRBV18 14 TGTGCCAGCTCCCCCCACGGGGAGGCCGGGGAGCTGTTTTTT CASSPHGEAGELFF
TRBJ1-2 - - TRBV5-4 15 TGTGCCAGCAGCTCAGGACGTGGAGGGAACTATGGCTACACCTTC CASSSGRGGNYGYTF
TRBJ1-1 TRBD1 - TRBV28 14 TGTGCCAGCAGAAGACAGGGGCGGGGGACTGAAGCTTTCTTT CASRRQGRGTEAFF
TRBJ1-5 TRBD1 - TRBV24-1 16 TGTGCCACCAGTGACTGGGACAGCACCTATTATCAGCCCCAGCATTTT CATSDWDSTYYQPQHF
TRBJ1-2 - - TRBV18 16 TGTGCCAGCTCACCGGGAAGGCAGGGAAGCTGGGATGGCTACACCTTC CASSPGRQGSWDGYTF
TRBJ2-2 - once TRBV18 15 TGTGCCAGCTCTCCCCGACAGGATACCTCCGGGGAGCTGTTTTTT CASSPRQDTSGELFF
TRBJ2-1 TRBD1 - TRBV27 19 TGTGCCAGCAGTTTATTCCAGGCAGGGGGCGCAAGAAGGATGAATGAGCAGTTCTTC CASSLFQAGGARRMNEQFF
TRBJ2-3 TRBD1 - TRBV19 13 TGTGCCACCTCGGACAGGGCGGGAGATACGCAGTATTTT CATSDRAGDTQYF
TRBJ2-5 - - TRBV7-8 13 TGTGCCAGCAGGAGGGACTTCCAAGAGACCCAGTACTTC CASRRDFQETQYF
TRBJ2-3 - - TRBV18 16 TGTGCCAGCTCACCAGCGGGGGCCTTTTTCACAGATACGCAGTATTTT CASSPAGAFFTDTQYF
TRBJ1-6 - - TRBV7-9 16 TGTGCCAGCAGCTTCCAGCCACAGGGCTATAATTCACCCCTCCACTTT CASSFQPQGYNSPLHF
TRBJ2-2 - - TRBV30 13 TGTGCCTGGAGTCCCACTGGGCCCGGGGAGCTGTTTTTT CAWSPTGPGELFF
TRBJ2-2 TRBD2 - TRBV24-1 15 TGTGCCACCAGTGATTTCGGGGGGTACACCGGGGAGCTGTTTTTT CATSDFGGYTGELFF
TRBJ2-3 TRBD1 - TRBV5-1 16 TGCGCCAGCAGCTTGGGAGGAGGGACAGGTACAGATACGCAGTATTTT CASSLGGGTGTDTQYF
TRBJ1-5 TRBD1 - TRBV6-6 15 TGTGCCAGCCTACCACAGGGGGGAAGCAATCAGCCCCAGCATTTT CASLPQGGSNQPQHF
TRBJ2-7 TRBD2 - TRBV19 14 TGTGCCAGTAGTCCTCTAGCGGGGGGAAACGAGCAGTACTTC CASSPLAGGNEQYF
TRBJ2-2 - - TRBV2 15 TGTGCCAGCAGGGGATCGGGGGGCAACACCGGGGAGCTGTTTTTT CASRGSGGNTGELFF
TRBJ2-7 TRBD2 - TRBV5-1 15 TGCGCCAGCAGCTTGGGCGGGGGAAGATCCTACGAGCAGTACTTC CASSLGGGRSYEQYF
TRBJ1-1 TRBD1 - TRBV5-1 17 TGCGCCAGCAGCTTCGATCCAGGACAGGGATATACCACTGAAGCTTTCTTT CASSFDPGQGYTTEAFF
TRBJ2-7 TRBD1 once TRBV18 14 TGTGCCAGCTCACCCGGGACAGCCTCCTACGAGCAGTACTTC CASSPGTASYEQYF
TRBJ1-1 - - TRBV5-4 14 TGTGCCAGCAGCCCCCAGGGTTTGGACACTGAAGCTTTCTTT CASSPQGLDTEAFF
TRBJ1-2 TRBD1 - TRBV2 16 TGTGCCAGCAGCTTACCGGGACAGGGTGTTTGGGATGGCTACACCTTC CASSLPGQGVWDGYTF
TRBJ2-2 TRBD2 - TRBV10-3 15 TGTGCCATCAGTGGAGGTAGCGGGGTTACCGGGGAGCTGTTTTTT CAISGGSGVTGELFF
TRBJ2-1 - - TRBV10-2 15 TGCGCCAGCAGTGATGGGCGAGGGGGGGCCATTGAGCAGTTCTTC CASSDGRGGAIEQFF
TRBJ2-3 TRBD1 - TRBV24-1 15 TGTGCCACCAGTGGGGGACAGGGATCAGCAGATACGCAGTATTTT CATSGGQGSADTQYF
TRBJ1-6 - - TRBV6-5 16 TGTGCCAGCAGTTACCGTCAGGGGCGGATAAATTCACCCCTCCACTTT CASSYRQGRINSPLHF
TRBJ1-5 - - TRBV10-1 14 TGCGCCAGCAGTGAGGGACAGAGGAATCAGCCCCAGCATTTT CASSEGQRNQPQHF
TRBJ1-1 - - TRBV7-2 14 TGTGCCAGCAGCACTACACAGGGTGTGGCTGAAGCTTTCTTT CASSTTQGVAEAFF
TRBJ2-2 TRBD2 - TRBV10-3 14 TGTGCCATCCCTAGCGGGGTAAACACCGGGGAGCTGTTTTTT CAIPSGVNTGELFF